This T cell receptor (beta chain) was sequenced for a study of OX40 agonist ivuxolimab in advanced cancers. Broader study findings: CD4+ and CD8+ T cells in blood underwent clonal expansion by week 6 at 0.1 to 3.0 mg/kg.

This table comes from immunoSEQ multiplex PCR, and its TCRdb copy is limited to in-frame clones, with some not included. Found here are roughly 60,000 clones, around 90% of them singletons; the top ten hold roughly 25%. Germline V gene lookup returns CDR1 SEHNR and CDR2 FQNEAQ (reference sequence). CDR3 length: 17 residues. V lost 2 bases and J lost 3; bases outside the gene matches: 9. On this clone itself: The antigen is undetermined.

This chain uses TRBV7-9 with TRBJ2-2; 7 nucleotides align to TRBD2. This TCR was recovered from an adult with an advanced solid tumor such as melanoma, head and neck, liver or kidney cancer. Sequencing used CD4+ or CD8+ T cells sorted from blood, obtained in a trial of the OX40 agonist ivuxolimab. CDR3 sequence: CASSLSFRLADTGELFF. The CDR3 DNA reads TGTGCCAGCAGCTTATCATTTAGACTAGCCGACACCGGGGAGCTGTTTTTT.